This T cell receptor beta chain came from a study of blood T cell repertoires in COVID-19. Trimming removed 2 bases from V and 3 bases from J; junction bases left unmatched: 11. Germline loops: CDR1 SGHRS, CDR2 YFSETQ. The CDR3 consists of 17 residues. Using immunoSEQ multiplex PCR, the repertoire was profiled, and TCRdb retains in-frame clones only, with some absent. The table has 35,000 to 45,000 clones, about nine tenths seen once. The sequenced sample consisted of peripheral blood. V is TRBV5-1 and J is TRBJ1-3, with 7 bases aligning to TRBD1. This sequence was found in a human donor in a cohort sampled during active COVID-19. CDR3 sequence (DNA): TGCGCCAGCAGCTTAGGGGACAGCCGGCACGGTGGAAACACCATATATTTT. This translates into CASSLGDSRHGGNTIYF. Full variable domain (missing parts from reference TRBV5-1 and TRBJ1-3): KAGVTQTPRYLIKTRGQQVTLSCSPISGHRSVSWYQQTPGQGLQFLFEYFSETQRNKGNFPGRFSGRQFSNSRSEMNVSTLELGDSALYLCASSLGDSRHGGNTIYFGEGSWLTVV.